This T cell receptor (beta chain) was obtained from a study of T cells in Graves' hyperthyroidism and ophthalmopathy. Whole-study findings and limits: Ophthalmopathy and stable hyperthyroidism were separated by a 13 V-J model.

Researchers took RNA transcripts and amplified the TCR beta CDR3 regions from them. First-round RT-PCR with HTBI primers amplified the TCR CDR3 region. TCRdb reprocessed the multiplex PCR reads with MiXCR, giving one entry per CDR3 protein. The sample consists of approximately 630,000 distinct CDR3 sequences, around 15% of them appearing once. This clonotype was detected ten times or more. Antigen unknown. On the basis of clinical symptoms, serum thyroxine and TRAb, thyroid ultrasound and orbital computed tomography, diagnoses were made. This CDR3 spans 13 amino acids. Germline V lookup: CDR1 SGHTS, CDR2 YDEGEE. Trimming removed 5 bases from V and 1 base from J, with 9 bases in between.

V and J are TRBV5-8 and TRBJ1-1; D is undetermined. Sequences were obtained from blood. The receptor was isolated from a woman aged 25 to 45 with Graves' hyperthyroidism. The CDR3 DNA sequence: TGTGCCAGCAGTCGGGCACCGAACACTGAAGCTTTCTTT. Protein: CASSRAPNTEAFF. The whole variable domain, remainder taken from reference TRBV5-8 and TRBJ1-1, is EAGVTQSPTHLIKTRGQQATLRCSPISGHTSVYWYQQALGLGLQFLLWYDEGEERNRGNFPPRFSGRQFPNYSSELNVNALELEDSALYLCASSRAPNTEAFFGQGTRLTVV.